Listed below are T cell receptor beta chains from one sample, sequenced in a study of blood T cell repertoires in COVID-19. Data came from immunoSEQ multiplex PCR; TCRdb stores just in-frame clones and leaves some out. The table includes 65,000 to 70,000 clones, more than 65% detected once. The sequenced material came from peripheral blood. The receptors come from a woman between 55 and 75 years old with acute or convalescent COVID-19. The CDR3 runs from the conserved cysteine through the conserved F or W. Fields, in order: J gene, D gene, clone size, V gene, CDR3 protein, CDR3 DNA. The D gene is left open where the match is weak. A row's size may be missing; if present it is once, few, many or a size class.

>TRBJ1-1|TRBD1|few|TRBV5-1
CASSRGQANTEAFF
TGCGCCAGCAGCAGAGGACAGGCGAACACTGAAGCTTTCTTT
>TRBJ1-1|.|.|TRBV4-1
CASRGVTVNTEAFF
TGCGCCAGCAGAGGAGTGACTGTGAACACTGAAGCTTTCTTT
>TRBJ2-1|TRBD1|.|TRBV24-1
CATSDEGADEQFF
TGTGCCACCAGTGATGAGGGGGCCGATGAGCAGTTCTTC
>TRBJ2-2|TRBD1|few|TRBV9
CASSPKTGAGELFF
TGTGCCAGCAGCCCCAAAACAGGGGCCGGGGAGCTGTTTTTT
>TRBJ1-1|TRBD1|.|TRBV29-1
CSVEDLKGAEAFF
TGCAGCGTTGAAGATCTTAAGGGGGCCGAAGCTTTCTTT
>TRBJ2-7|TRBD1|.|TRBV6-5
CASSYAGQGHYEQYF
TGTGCCAGCAGTTACGCAGGACAGGGTCATTACGAGCAGTACTTC
>TRBJ1-5|.|few|TRBV18
CASSPTGGSYQPQHF
TGTGCCAGCTCACCAACGGGGGGCTCTTATCAGCCCCAGCATTTT
>TRBJ1-6|TRBD1|.|TRBV6-5
CASSYQGAYSPLHF
TGTGCCAGCAGTTACCAGGGGGCCTACTCACCCCTCCACTTT
>TRBJ1-3|TRBD1|.|TRBV18
CASSDSGQGADTIYF
TGTGCCAGCTCAGACAGCGGACAGGGGGCAGACACCATATATTTT
>TRBJ2-5|.|few|TRBV20-1
CSASSNVIGETQYF
TGCAGTGCTAGTTCGAATGTAATCGGAGAGACCCAGTACTTC
>TRBJ2-3|TRBD2|.|TRBV2
CASRFRVPSSGGGDTQYF
TGTGCCAGCAGGTTCCGAGTACCCTCTAGCGGGGGTGGAGATACGCAGTATTTT
>TRBJ2-2|TRBD1|.|TRBV7-3
CASSSGTGGAKMNGELFF
TGTGCCAGCAGCTCTGGGACAGGGGGCGCGAAGATGAACGGGGAGCTGTTTTTT
>TRBJ1-1|TRBD1|.|TRBV30
CACSQGTEAFF
TGTGCCTGCTCACAGGGGACTGAAGCTTTCTTT
>TRBJ2-3|TRBD2|.|TRBV27
CASSRGSSGGSGTDTQYF
TGTGCCAGCAGTCGCGGGTCTAGCGGGGGAAGCGGCACAGATACGCAGTATTTT
>TRBJ2-3|TRBD1|.|TRBV7-3
CASSIGPTGDTQYF
TGTGCCAGCAGCATTGGACCGACAGGGGATACGCAGTATTTT
>TRBJ2-3|TRBD1|.|TRBV11-3
CASSKGTGSADTQYF
TGTGCCAGCAGCAAAGGGACAGGTAGTGCAGATACGCAGTATTTT
>TRBJ1-2|.|few|TRBV6-5
CASSFIANYGYTF
TGTGCCAGCAGTTTCATAGCTAACTATGGCTACACCTTC
>TRBJ2-3|TRBD2|.|TRBV5-1
CASSFQGLDSATDTQYF
TGCGCCAGCAGCTTCCAGGGACTAGATTCGGCAACAGATACGCAGTATTTT
>TRBJ2-1|TRBD2|once|TRBV13
CASSAGGPYNEQFF
TGTGCCAGCAGCGCGGGGGGGCCCTACAATGAGCAGTTCTTC
>TRBJ2-6|.|.|TRBV6-5
CASSQSPGANVLTF
TGTGCCAGCAGCCAAAGCCCTGGGGCCAACGTCCTGACTTTC
>TRBJ2-3|TRBD1|.|TRBV11-2
CASSLGQGAGDTQYF
TGTGCCAGCAGCTTAGGGCAGGGGGCGGGAGATACGCAGTATTTT
>TRBJ1-1|.|.|TRBV18
CASSPRDFTEAFF
TGTGCCAGCTCACCCAGGGATTTCACTGAAGCTTTCTTT
>TRBJ2-3|TRBD2|.|TRBV6-1
CASSEVAGGRTDTQYF
TGTGCCAGCAGTGAGGTAGCGGGGGGCCGCACAGATACGCAGTATTTT
>TRBJ2-7|TRBD1|.|TRBV19
CASSRDRGTYEQYF
TGTGCCAGTAGTAGGGACAGGGGCACCTACGAGCAGTACTTC
>TRBJ1-6|TRBD1|.|TRBV7-9
CASSLGDRSNSPLHF
TGTGCCAGCAGCTTAGGGGACAGGTCTAATTCACCCCTCCACTTT
>TRBJ1-1|.|once|TRBV21-1
CASSKTNFRVRAMNTEAFF
TGTGCCAGCAGCAAAACGAATTTCAGGGTTAGGGCTATGAACACTGAAGCTTTCTTT
>TRBJ1-4|TRBD1|.|TRBV5-8
CASSSRTGANEKLFF
TGTGCCAGCAGCTCTCGGACAGGGGCGAATGAAAAACTGTTTTTT
>TRBJ1-6|TRBD1|.|TRBV5-6
CASGRTGGYNSPLHF
TGTGCCAGCGGTAGGACAGGGGGCTATAATTCACCCCTCCACTTT
>TRBJ1-1|TRBD1|once|TRBV28
CASSQGVLGTEAFF
TGTGCCAGCAGTCAGGGGGTCCTGGGGACTGAAGCTTTCTTT
>TRBJ1-5|.|.|TRBV18
CASSDSRGGQPQHF
TGTGCCAGCTCAGACAGCAGGGGAGGGCAGCCCCAGCATTTT
>TRBJ1-2|.|.|TRBV19
CASSNRGRGYTF
TGTGCCAGTAGTAACCGGGGTCGAGGCTACACCTTC
>TRBJ1-5|.|.|TRBV14
CASSQGGGRNQPQHF
TGTGCCAGCAGCCAAGGGGGAGGACGCAATCAGCCCCAGCATTTT
>TRBJ1-1|.|.|TRBV2
CATGVRPRAEAFF
TGTGCCACAGGGGTGAGACCAAGGGCTGAAGCTTTCTTT